This TCR beta chain came from a study of identical twins. The study, taken as a whole, reports: Donors were not followed over many years; analysis was cross-sectional. Models predicted less out-of-frame TCR alpha sharing in monozygotic twins than was found.

Addition of a universal primer site occurred through template switching, and cDNA carried unique molecular identifiers. TCRdb recomputed calls from the 5' RACE reads with MiXCR, one row per CDR3 protein. The sample lists 450,000 or so distinct CDR3 sequences; 20% to 25% were seen once. Concerning this clonotype itself: Its specificity is unknown.

CDR3 length equals 17 residues. With 4 bases clipped from V and 10 bases from J, the junction kept 18 bases outside the gene matches. In germline, CDR1 is MNHEY, CDR2 SVGAGI. This sample also appeared in a second study, on T cells expressing NK-cell markers.

The genes are TRBV6-5 and TRBJ1-4; TRBD1 matches at 7 bases. The sequence was collected from a woman younger than 30 in good health. The sample comprised CD4+ T cells sorted from blood. The DNA for the CDR3 is TGTGCCAGCAGTTTCCTCCGGGACAGAACCTACCCTGGAAAACTGTTTTTT. This translates into CASSFLRDRTYPGKLFF.